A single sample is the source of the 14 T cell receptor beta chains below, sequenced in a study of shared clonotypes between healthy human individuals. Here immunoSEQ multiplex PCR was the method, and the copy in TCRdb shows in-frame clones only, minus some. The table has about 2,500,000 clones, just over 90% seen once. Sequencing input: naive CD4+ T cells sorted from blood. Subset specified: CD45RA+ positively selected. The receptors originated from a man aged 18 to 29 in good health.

Here the CDR3 reads CASSGGTSGSLGTDTQYF. The CDR3 nucleotides read TGTGCCAGCAGCGGGGGGACTAGCGGGAGTCTCGGGACAGATACGCAGTATTTT. The chain employs TRBV11-3 and TRBJ2-3, with TRBD2 identical over 14 bases. With V trimmed by 5 bases and J by 3 bases, 10 bases remained unmatched. There are 18 residues in the CDR3. The germline V gene encodes CDR1 SGHNT and CDR2 YENEEA.

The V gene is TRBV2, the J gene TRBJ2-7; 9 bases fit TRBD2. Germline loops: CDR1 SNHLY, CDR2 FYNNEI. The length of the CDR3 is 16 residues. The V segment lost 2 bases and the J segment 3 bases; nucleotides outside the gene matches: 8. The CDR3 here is CASSERGRLADYEQYF. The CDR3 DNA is TGTGCCAGCAGTGAAAGAGGGCGACTAGCGGACTACGAGCAGTACTTC.

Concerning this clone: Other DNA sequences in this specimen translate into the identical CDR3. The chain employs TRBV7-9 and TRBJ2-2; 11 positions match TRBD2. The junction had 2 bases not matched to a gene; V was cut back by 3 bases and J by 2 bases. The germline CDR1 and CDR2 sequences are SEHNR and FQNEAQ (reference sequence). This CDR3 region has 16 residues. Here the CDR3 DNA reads TGTGCCAGCAGCTTGGGACTAGCGGAAAACACCGGGGAGCTGTTTTTT. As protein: CASSLGLAENTGELFF.

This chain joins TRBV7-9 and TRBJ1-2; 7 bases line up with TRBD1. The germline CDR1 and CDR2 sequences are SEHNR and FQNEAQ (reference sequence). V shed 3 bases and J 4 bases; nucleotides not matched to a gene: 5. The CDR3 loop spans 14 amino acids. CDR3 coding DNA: TGTGCCAGCAGCTTGGGGGGACAGACCTATGGCTACACCTTC. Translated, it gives CASSLGGQTYGYTF.

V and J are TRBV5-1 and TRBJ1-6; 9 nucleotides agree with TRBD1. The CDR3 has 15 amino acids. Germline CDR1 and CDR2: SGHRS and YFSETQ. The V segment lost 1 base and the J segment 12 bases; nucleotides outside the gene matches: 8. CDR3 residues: CASSLTSGTGLPLHF. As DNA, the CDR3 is TGCGCCAGCAGCTTGACCTCAGGGACAGGGTTACCCCTCCACTTT.

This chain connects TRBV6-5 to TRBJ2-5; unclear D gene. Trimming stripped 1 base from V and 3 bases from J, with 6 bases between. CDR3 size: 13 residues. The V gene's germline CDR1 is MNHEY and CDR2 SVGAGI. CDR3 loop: CASSYLGKETQYF. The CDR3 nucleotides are TGTGCCAGCAGTTACTTGGGCAAAGAGACCCAGTACTTC.

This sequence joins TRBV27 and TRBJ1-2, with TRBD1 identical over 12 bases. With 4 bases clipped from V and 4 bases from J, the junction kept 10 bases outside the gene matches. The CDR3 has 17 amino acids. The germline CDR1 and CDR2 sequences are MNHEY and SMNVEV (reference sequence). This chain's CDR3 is CASSYTPGTGGVYGYTF. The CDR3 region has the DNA TGTGCCAGCAGTTATACCCCCGGGACAGGGGGCGTCTATGGCTACACCTTC.

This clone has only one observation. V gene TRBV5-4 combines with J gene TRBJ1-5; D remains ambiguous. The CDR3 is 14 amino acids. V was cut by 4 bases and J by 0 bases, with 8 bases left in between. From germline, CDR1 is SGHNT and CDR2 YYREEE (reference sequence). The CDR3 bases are TGTGCCAGCAGCCCGACTCCTAGCAATCAGCCCCAGCATTTT. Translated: CASSPTPSNQPQHF. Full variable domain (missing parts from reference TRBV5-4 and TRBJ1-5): ETGVTQSPTHLIKTRGQQVTLRCSSQSGHNTVSWYQQALGQGPQFIFQYYREEENGRGNFPPRFSGLQFPNYSSELNVNALELDDSALYLCASSPTPSNQPQHFGDGTRLSIL.

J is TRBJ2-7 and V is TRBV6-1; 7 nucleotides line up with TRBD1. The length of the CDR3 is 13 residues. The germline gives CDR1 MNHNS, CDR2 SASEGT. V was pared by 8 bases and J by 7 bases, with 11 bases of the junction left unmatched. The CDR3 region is CASAGDSPGEQYF. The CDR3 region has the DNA TGTGCCAGCGCTGGGGACAGCCCGGGTGAGCAGTACTTC.

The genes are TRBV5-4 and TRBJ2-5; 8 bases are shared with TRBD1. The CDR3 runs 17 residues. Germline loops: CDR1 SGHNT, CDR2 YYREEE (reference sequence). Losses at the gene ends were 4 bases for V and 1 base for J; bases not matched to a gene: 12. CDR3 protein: CASSTSHRTGPQETQYF. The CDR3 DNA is TGTGCCAGCAGCACTTCACATCGGACAGGGCCCCAAGAGACCCAGTACTTC.

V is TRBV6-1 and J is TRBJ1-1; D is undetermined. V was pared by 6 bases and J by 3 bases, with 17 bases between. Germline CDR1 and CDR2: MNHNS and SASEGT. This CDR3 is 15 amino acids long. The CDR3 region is CASSRWRGEDTEAFF. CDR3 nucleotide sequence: TGTGCCAGCAGCCGCTGGAGAGGCGAGGACACTGAAGCTTTCTTT.

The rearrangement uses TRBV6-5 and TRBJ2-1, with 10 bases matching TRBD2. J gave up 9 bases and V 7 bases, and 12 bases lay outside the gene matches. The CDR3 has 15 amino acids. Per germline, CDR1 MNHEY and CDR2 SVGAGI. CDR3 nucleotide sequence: TGTGCCAGCATCAAGTCGATAGCGGGAGGAATTGAGCAGTTCTTC. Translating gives CASIKSIAGGIEQFF.

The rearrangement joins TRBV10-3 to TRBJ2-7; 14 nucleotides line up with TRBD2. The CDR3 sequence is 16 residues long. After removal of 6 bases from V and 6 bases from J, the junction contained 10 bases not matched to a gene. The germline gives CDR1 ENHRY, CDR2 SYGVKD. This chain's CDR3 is CAISAGTSGSPSEQYF. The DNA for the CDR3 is TGTGCCATCAGCGCCGGGACTAGCGGGAGTCCGAGCGAGCAGTACTTC.

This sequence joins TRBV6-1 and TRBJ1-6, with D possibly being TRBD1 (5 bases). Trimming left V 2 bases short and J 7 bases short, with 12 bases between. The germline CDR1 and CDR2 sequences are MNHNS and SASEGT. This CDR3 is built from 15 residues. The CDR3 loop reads CASSEPRVGNSPLHF. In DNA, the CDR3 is TGTGCCAGCAGTGAACCCAGGGTGGGCAATTCACCCCTCCACTTT.